Presented here are 8 T cell receptor beta chains from one specimen sequenced in a study of cytomegalovirus exposure and HLA in healthy donors. The PCR ran on 60 Vbeta and 13 Jbeta primers. Data came from immunoSEQ multiplex PCR; TCRdb stores just in-frame clones and leaves some out. Found here are about 110,000 clones, over 60% of them singletons; the top ten hold over 2.5%. The sample comprised PBMCs. The receptors shown here come from a woman in her sixties in good health and CMV-seropositive.

The rearrangement uses TRBV28 and TRBJ2-7; tentative D call: TRBD2 (5 bases). The CDR3 length is 12 residues. The V end lost 3 bases, the J end lost 4 bases, and 7 bases lay between the germline ends. Germline V lookup: CDR1 MDHEN, CDR2 SYDVKM. In DNA, the CDR3 is TGTGCCAGCAGTTTGTCGGGATACGAGCAGTACTTC. Translating it yields CASSLSGYEQYF.

V gene TRBV28 combines with J gene TRBJ1-5; D may be TRBD1 (5 bases). The CDR3 totals 15 residues. Trimming removed 9 bases from V and 6 bases from J, with 21 bases in between. Germline assignment: CDR1 MDHEN and CDR2 SYDVKM. This chain's CDR3 is CARPIPGSGGQPQHF. CDR3 sequence (DNA): TGTGCCAGGCCTATACCGGGTTCCGGGGGTCAGCCCCAGCATTTT.

Only one count was recorded for this clone. This sequence joins TRBV12-5 and TRBJ2-7; TRBD2 agrees at 7 bases. V shed 6 bases, J shed 5 bases, and the junction held 13 bases outside the gene matches. The CDR3 has 15 amino acids. Germline lookup yields CDR1 LGHNT and CDR2 FRNRAP. CDR3 DNA: TGTGCTAGTGGCCCGGGACTACCTTCCTATGACGAGCAGTACTTC. Encoded protein: CASGPGLPSYDEQYF.

This rearrangement joins TRBV28 to TRBJ2-3; the match to TRBD2 covers 11 bases. Germline loops: CDR1 MDHEN, CDR2 SYDVKM. This CDR3 contains 19 residues. After removal of 1 base from V and 2 bases from J, the junction contained 11 bases not matched to a gene. CDR3 in DNA: TGTGCCAGCAGTTTATTTGGCAGGGGACTAGCGGCTTTCACAGATACGCAGTATTTT. Residues: CASSLFGRGLAAFTDTQYF.

This clone has only one observation. The J gene is TRBJ1-5, the V gene TRBV19, with 7 bases identical to TRBD1. CDR1 and CDR2 (germline): LNHDA, SQIVND (reference sequence). V lost 7 bases and J lost 3; bases outside the gene matches: 6. The CDR3 is 14 amino acids. The CDR3 protein is CASTETGYNQPQHF. CDR3 DNA: TGTGCCAGTACTGAGACAGGGTACAATCAGCCCCAGCATTTT.

This clone was seen only a few times. The junction does not match germline at one end; this may be a read error. CDR3 protein: CVSNLDRGQETQYF. CDR3 DNA: TGTGTCAGCAACCTCGACAGGGGCCAAGAGACCCAGTACTTC. The chain couples TRBV27 to TRBJ2-5; TRBD1 aligns across 8 bases. The CDR3 is 14 residues long. Germline lookup yields CDR1 MNHEY and CDR2 SMNVEV (reference sequence).

The V gene is TRBV18, the J gene TRBJ2-7, with 9 bases lining up with TRBD2. This CDR3 comprises 13 residues. CDR1 is KGHSH, CDR2 LQKENI, per germline. The trim removed 4 bases at V and 3 bases at J, leaving 1 base unmatched. CDR3 coding DNA: TGTGCCAGCTCACGGACTAGCGACTACGAGCAGTACTTC. This codes for CASSRTSDYEQYF.

The CDR3 region has the DNA TGTGCCAGCACTGACACGAACACCGGGGAGCTGTTTTTT. This encodes CASTDTNTGELFF. This chain joins TRBV5-4 and TRBJ2-2; no clear D gene. Trimming stripped 6 bases from V and 0 bases from J, with 6 bases between. Germline V gene sequence: CDR1 SGHNT, CDR2 YYREEE (reference sequence). The CDR3 has 13 amino acids.